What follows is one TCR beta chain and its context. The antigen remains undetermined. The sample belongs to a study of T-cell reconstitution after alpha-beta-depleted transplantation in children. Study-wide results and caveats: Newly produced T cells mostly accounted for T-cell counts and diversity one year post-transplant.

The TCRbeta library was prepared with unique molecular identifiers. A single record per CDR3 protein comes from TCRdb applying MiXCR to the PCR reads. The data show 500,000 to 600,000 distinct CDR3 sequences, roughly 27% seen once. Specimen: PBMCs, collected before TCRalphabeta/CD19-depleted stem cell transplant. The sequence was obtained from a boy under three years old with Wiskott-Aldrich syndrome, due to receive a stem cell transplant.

The CDR3 DNA reads TGCAGCCTGACCGACCGACAGGGGGCAGGGAGTGATACGCAGTATTTT. Translating gives CSLTDRQGAGSDTQYF. This chain joins TRBV20-1 and TRBJ2-3, with 10 bases lining up with TRBD1. Germline V CDR1 and CDR2: DFQATT, SNEGSKA (reference sequence). The CDR3 is 16 amino acids.